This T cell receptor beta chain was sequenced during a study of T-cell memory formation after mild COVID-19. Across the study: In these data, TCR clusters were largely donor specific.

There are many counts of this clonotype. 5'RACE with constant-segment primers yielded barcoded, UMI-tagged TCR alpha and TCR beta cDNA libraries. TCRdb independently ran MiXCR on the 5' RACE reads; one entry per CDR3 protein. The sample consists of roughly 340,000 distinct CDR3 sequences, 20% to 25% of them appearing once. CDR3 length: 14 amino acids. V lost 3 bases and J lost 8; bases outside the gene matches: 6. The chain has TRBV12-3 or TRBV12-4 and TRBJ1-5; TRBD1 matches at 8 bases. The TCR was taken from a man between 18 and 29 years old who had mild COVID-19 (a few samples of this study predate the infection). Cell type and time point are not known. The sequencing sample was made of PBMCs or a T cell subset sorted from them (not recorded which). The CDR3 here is CASSLDRALKPQHF. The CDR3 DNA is TGTGCCAGCAGTTTGGACAGGGCGCTTAAGCCCCAGCATTTT.